Below, 24 T cell receptor beta chains from the same sample are listed, as sequenced in a study of tumor-infiltrating lymphocytes in glioblastoma multiforme. Three nested ARM-PCR rounds with V-beta and C-beta primers built TCRB libraries. TCRdb redid the calling of the multiplex PCR reads with MiXCR, one entry per CDR3 protein. The table records 25,000 to 35,000 distinct CDR3 sequences, 50% to 75% of them present only once. The sequenced sample was brain tumor tissue. Receptor source: a male donor with glioblastoma.

To note about this clonotype: The CDR3 end shows no conserved phenylalanine or tryptophan, and so a read error is likely. The chain uses TRBV11-3 and TRBJ2-1; D gene uncertain. There are 13 residues in the CDR3. Germline-derived CDR1 and CDR2 are SGHNT and YENEEA. V was pared by 3 bases and J by 3 bases, with 6 bases between. The CDR3 loop reads CASSFSSYNEQFV. The CDR3 bases are TGTGCCAGCAGCTTTAGCAGCTACAATGAGCAGTTCGTC.

Turning to this clonotype: At one of its ends the junction is not consistent with the germline gene, which may arise from a read error. J is TRBJ2-1 and V is TRBV11-2; D might be TRBD2 (6 bases). CDR1 is SGHAT and CDR2 is FQNNGV in the germline V gene. The CDR3 totals 16 residues. The CDR3 bases are TGTGCCAACAGCCCTCCCGGTGGGGGGTCCTACAATGAGCTGTTCTTC. Translation: CANSPPGGGSYNELFF.

This clonotype occurred many times. The chain is built from TRBV28 and TRBJ1-6; 8 bases match TRBD1. Germline loops: CDR1 MDHEN, CDR2 SYDVKM. V lost 5 bases to trimming and J lost 5 bases; unmatched junction nucleotides: 2. This CDR3 is built from 14 residues. CDR3 in amino acids: CASSPTGDNSPLHF. The CDR3 nucleotides are TGTGCCAGCAGTCCGACAGGGGATAATTCACCCCTCCACTTT.

Worth noting for this clonotype: One junction end does not reproduce the germline sequence, and a read error may be involved. The chain couples TRBV12-3 or TRBV12-4 to TRBJ2-2; D call uncertain. The CDR3 totals 14 residues. DNA for the CDR3: TGCGCCACCCGGCTATCGTCGGGCACCGGGGAGCTGTTTTTT. It is translated as CATRLSSGTGELFF.

Only a few counts were recorded for this clonotype. Just one base apart from a much larger clone, this may be a read error. The chain couples TRBV20-1 to TRBJ1-5, with 7 nucleotides matching TRBD1. The CDR3 is made up of 18 amino acids. CDR1 is DFQATT and CDR2 is SNEGSKA in the germline V gene (reference sequence). J lost 0 bases, V lost 8 bases, and 19 bases had no gene match. The CDR3 region is CSTVPGQRRGYSNQPQHF. CDR3 bases: TGCAGTACTGTACCGGGACAGCGTAGAGGGTATAGCAATCAGCCCCAGCATTTT.

This clonotype was detected a few times. CDR3 in DNA: TGCGCCAGCAGCTTCGCCCCACAGAGCACTGAAGCTTTCTTT. This codes for CASSFAPQSTEAFF. The genes are TRBV5-1 and TRBJ1-1, with D uncertain. Germline assignment: CDR1 SGHRS and CDR2 YFSETQ. The V end lost 2 bases, the J end lost 4 bases, and 12 bases lay between the germline ends. This CDR3 is built from 14 residues.

In its sample, this clonotype was seen many times. The chain employs TRBV4-2 and TRBJ2-7; 12 bases match TRBD2. V lost 0 bases and J lost 4; bases outside the gene matches: 7. Germline V lookup: CDR1 LGHNA, CDR2 YNFKEQ. CDR3 length equals 17 residues. The CDR3 nucleotides are TGTGCCAGCAGCCAAGATATAAGACTAGCGGGAGATTACGAGCAGTACTTC. Its translation: CASSQDIRLAGDYEQYF.

There are many counts of this clonotype. The chain joins TRBV30 to TRBJ2-5; 7 nucleotides agree with TRBD1. Germline CDR1 is GTSNPN and CDR2 is SVGIG (reference sequence). The CDR3 covers 15 residues. The J segment lost 1 base and the V segment lost 2 bases, leaving 7 bases of the junction unmatched. CDR3 in amino acids: CAWSPFTGVQETQYF. CDR3 bases: TGTGCCTGGAGTCCTTTCACAGGGGTCCAAGAGACCCAGTACTTC.

This clonotype was counted a few times. A clone one base away is much larger, so this may be a read error. This chain connects TRBV20-1 to TRBJ1-1, with D hard to call. The V gene's germline CDR1 is DFQATT and CDR2 SNEGSKA (reference sequence). The CDR3 runs 12 residues. CDR3 sequence: CSAPPSAGKASF. The CDR3 coding sequence is TGCAGTGCGCCCCCCTCGGCAGGTAAAGCTTCCTTT.

There are a few counts of this clonotype. J is TRBJ2-3 and V is TRBV28; D not resolved. V lost 3 bases and J 6 bases, leaving 13 bases between the germline ends. Germline loops: CDR1 MDHEN, CDR2 SYDVKM. CDR3 size: 14 residues. The CDR3 coding sequence is TGTGCCAGCAGTTTGAGCCCTCCTTGGGATACGCAGTATTTT. The encoded protein is CASSLSPPWDTQYF.

The table lists this clonotype with a count of one. This chain joins TRBV11-2 and TRBJ1-2; a possible D gene is TRBD1 (5 bases). Germline V gives CDR1 SGHAT, CDR2 FQNNGV. The V end was cut by 5 bases, the J end by 7 bases, with 23 bases between. CDR3 length: 16 residues. The CDR3 is CASSPFTGGAILGYTF. Here the CDR3 DNA reads TGTGCCAGCAGCCCCTTCACGGGAGGGGCGATTCTTGGCTACACCTTC.

Notes on this clonotype: A much larger clone lies a single base off, so this may be a read error. This chain uses TRBV5-6 with TRBJ2-7; D gene uncertain. Germline V lookup: CDR1 SGHDT, CDR2 YYEEEE. The CDR3 runs 14 residues. The CDR3 bases are TGTGTCAGCAGCTTGCTGAGCGCCAACTACGAGCAGTACTTC. This codes for CVSSLLSANYEQYF.

For this clonotype: One junction end disagrees with the germline gene, perhaps due to a read error. The J gene is TRBJ2-1, the V gene TRBV20-1; 10 nucleotides line up with TRBD2. The V gene's germline CDR1 is DFQATT and CDR2 SNEGSKA (reference sequence). The CDR3 is 16 amino acids. The CDR3 here is CIAKTSGRAVFDERFF. In DNA form, the CDR3 reads TGCATTGCCAAGACCAGCGGGAGGGCTGTTTTCGATGAGCGGTTCTTC.

This sequence joins TRBV10-2 and TRBJ1-5; TRBD1 agrees at 9 bases. The CDR3 has 15 residues. The germline V gene has CDR1 WSHSY and CDR2 SAAADI. With V trimmed by 10 bases and J by 11 bases, 18 bases remained unmatched. CDR3 residues: CANTLSGTGIGTQHF. CDR3 DNA: TGCGCCAACACTTTAAGTGGGACAGGGATCGGGACCCAGCATTTT.

This clonotype has a count of ten or more. The J gene is TRBJ2-4, the V gene TRBV28, with 7 bases identical to TRBD1. CDR3 size: 16 residues. Germline CDR1 and CDR2: MDHEN and SYDVKM. Trimming at V came to 1 base and at J to 0 bases, leaving 3 bases not matched to a gene. In DNA, the CDR3 is TGTGCCAGCAGTTTATCGACAGGGCGAGCCAAAAACATTCAGTACTTC. Amino acids: CASSLSTGRAKNIQYF.

With respect to this clonotype: The junction departs from the called germline gene at one end, perhaps through a read error. J is TRBJ2-7 and V is TRBV20-1; 7 nucleotides match TRBD2. The CDR3 loop spans 14 amino acids. Germline V gene lookup returns CDR1 DFQATT and CDR2 SNEGSKA (reference sequence). CDR3 nucleotide sequence: TGTAGTGCTAGCGGACACTCAACCCCCCACGAGCAGTACTTC. It translates to CSASGHSTPHEQYF.

This clonotype was seen repeatedly, ten times or more. CDR3 loop: CASSQARTSGITDTQYF. As DNA, the CDR3 is TGTGCCAGCAGCCAGGCTCGGACTAGCGGGATCACAGATACGCAGTATTTT. The chain recombines TRBV4-2 with TRBJ2-3, with 12 bases that match TRBD2. The CDR3 contains 17 residues. V trimming: 3 bases; J trimming: 2 bases; junction bases outside the gene matches: 6. CDR1 is LGHNA and CDR2 is YNFKEQ in the germline V gene.

On this clonotype itself: At one of its ends the junction is not consistent with the germline gene, which may arise from a read error. The chain employs TRBV10-2 and TRBJ1-5; D is unresolved. The CDR3 covers 15 residues. CDR1 WSHSY and CDR2 SAAADI come from the germline V gene. The CDR3 loop reads CASRPLATEDQPQHF. The DNA for the CDR3 is TGTGCCAGCAGACCCTTGGCGACCGAGGATCAGCCCCAGCATTTT.

The chain couples TRBV20-1 to TRBJ1-6; weak D call: TRBD1 (6 bases). Trimming pared 6 bases from V and 5 bases from J, leaving 20 bases between. This CDR3 is built from 16 residues. CDR1 DFQATT and CDR2 SNEGSKA come from the germline V gene (reference sequence). CDR3 residues: CSAHAEDSAHNSPLHF. The CDR3 DNA reads TGCAGTGCCCATGCTGAGGACAGCGCCCATAATTCACCCCTCCACTTT.

The chain is built from TRBV11-3 and TRBJ2-1, with TRBD2 as a possible D gene (7 bases). Germline V gene lookup returns CDR1 SGHNT and CDR2 YENEEA. The CDR3 sequence is 13 residues long. Trimming cost V 4 bases and J 16 bases, with 20 bases left between them. Here the CDR3 reads CASSSRGEGDQFF. The CDR3 DNA reads as TGTGCCAGCAGCTCTAGGGGGGAGGGTGATCAATTCTTC.

Only a few counts were recorded for this clonotype. Germline and junction disagree at one end, which may indicate a read error. The chain links TRBV5-1 to TRBJ2-7; 8 bases fit TRBD1. Germline V gene data show CDR1 as SGHRS and CDR2 as YFSETQ. The CDR3 runs 14 residues. In nucleotides, the CDR3 is TGCGCAAGCAGCTTACCGGGACAGGTTGGCGAGCAGTACTTC. It codes for CASSLPGQVGEQYF.

This clonotype was observed at least ten times. V and J are TRBV20-1 and TRBJ2-1; weak D call: TRBD1 (7 bases). There are 19 residues in the CDR3. Per the germline V gene, CDR1 is DFQATT and CDR2 is SNEGSKA (reference sequence). Deletions cut 0 bases from V and 4 bases from J, with 25 bases between. CDR3 sequence (DNA): TGCAGTGCTAGAGATTTAGGGGGCTTTCACGGGAGCCGGTACAATGAGCAGTTCTTC. This sequence encodes CSARDLGGFHGSRYNEQFF.

This clonotype was counted many times. CDR3 residues: CAIRPGQPRTDTQYF. As DNA, the CDR3 is TGTGCCATCAGGCCGGGACAGCCACGCACAGATACGCAGTATTTT. V is TRBV10-3 and J is TRBJ2-3; TRBD1 matches 7 bases. There are 15 residues in the CDR3. The germline V gene has CDR1 ENHRY and CDR2 SYGVKD. The V segment lost 6 bases and the J segment 1 base; nucleotides outside the gene matches: 7.

With respect to this clonotype: One junction end does not reproduce the germline sequence, and a read error may be involved. This sequence joins TRBV29-1 and TRBJ1-4; D might be TRBD1 (6 bases). The CDR3 loop spans 14 amino acids. Looked up from germline, CDR1 is SQVTM and CDR2 is ANQGSEA. For the CDR3, the DNA is TGCACCGTTGGGATAGGGGGGACTAATGAAAAACTGCTTTTT. It codes for CTVGIGGTNEKLLF.